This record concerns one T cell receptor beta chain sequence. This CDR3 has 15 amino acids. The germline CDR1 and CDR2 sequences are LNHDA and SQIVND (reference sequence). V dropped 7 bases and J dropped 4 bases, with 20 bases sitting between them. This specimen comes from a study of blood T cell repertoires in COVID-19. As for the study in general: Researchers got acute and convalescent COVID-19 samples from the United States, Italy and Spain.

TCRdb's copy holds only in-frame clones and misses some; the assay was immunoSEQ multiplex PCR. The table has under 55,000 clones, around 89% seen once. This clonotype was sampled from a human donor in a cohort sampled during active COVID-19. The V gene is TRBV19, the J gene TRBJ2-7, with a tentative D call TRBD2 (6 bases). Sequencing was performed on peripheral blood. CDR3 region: CASTPSGGIGYEQYF. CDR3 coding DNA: TGTGCCAGTACCCCGTCCGGGGGAATCGGGTACGAGCAGTACTTC.